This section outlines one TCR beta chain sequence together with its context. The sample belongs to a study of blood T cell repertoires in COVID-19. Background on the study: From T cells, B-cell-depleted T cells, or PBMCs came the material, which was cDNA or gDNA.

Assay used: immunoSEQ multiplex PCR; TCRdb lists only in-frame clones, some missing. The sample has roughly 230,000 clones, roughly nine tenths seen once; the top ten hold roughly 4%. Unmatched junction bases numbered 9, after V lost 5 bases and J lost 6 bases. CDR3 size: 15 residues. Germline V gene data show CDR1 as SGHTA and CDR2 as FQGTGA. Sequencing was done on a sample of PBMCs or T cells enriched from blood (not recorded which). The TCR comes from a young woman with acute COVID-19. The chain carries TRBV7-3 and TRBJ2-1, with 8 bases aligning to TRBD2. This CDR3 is CASSVGGLAPNEQFF. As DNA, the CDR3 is TGTGCCAGCAGCGTAGGTGGACTAGCCCCCAATGAGCAGTTCTTC.